One and the same sample provided the 26 T cell receptor beta chains below, sequenced in a study of Ad26.COV2.S vaccination and SARS-CoV-2 variants (dated by TCRdb to the early 2020s). Library prep was done by the immunoSEQ multiplex PCR assay. TCRdb re-hosts the immuneACCESS table, in-frame sequences only. Its copies lack some clones; in the studies checked, an unresolved V gene accounts for under half of them, and the cause for the rest is not known. The table for this sample lists about 480,000 clones; 70% to 90% of them were counted only once. More than 10% of the sample is in the top ten clones. The treatment or condition tag for this specimen amounts to: around 19 received Ad26.COV2.S at low or high dose, single or two shots; about 5 received placebo; per-sample allocation not given. Repertoires of vaccine and placebo recipients were sequenced from samples collected on day 63 after the first injection.

The material was peripheral blood, obtained in a trial of Ad26.COV2.S vaccine versus placebo. The receptors here all came from a person between 18 and 60 years old who received the Ad26.COV2.S COVID-19 vaccine or a placebo.

The V and J genes are TRBV16 and TRBJ2-7, with no clear D. Germline lookup yields CDR1 KGHSY and CDR2 FQNENV. Trimming removed 3 bases from V and 0 bases from J, with 12 bases in between. This CDR3 contains 15 residues. In nucleotides, the CDR3 is TGTGCCAGCAGCCATTCCGTACGGTCCTCCTACGAGCAGTACTTC. Translation: CASSHSVRSSYEQYF.

About this clone: The junction differs from germline at one of its ends, possibly a read error. The V gene is TRBV5-6, the J gene TRBJ2-1; D call uncertain. CDR3 length equals 13 residues. Germline CDR1 is SGHDT and CDR2 is YYEEEE. The CDR3 region has the DNA TGTGCCAGCGGCTTGCTGTCGGTGAATGAGCAGTTCTTC. Encoded protein: CASGLLSVNEQFF.

The J gene is TRBJ2-7, the V gene TRBV3-1 (or the pseudogene TRBV3-2); perhaps TRBD2 as D (6 bases). This CDR3 has 18 amino acids. Germline V CDR1 and CDR2: LGHDT, YNNKEL (reference sequence). V lost 4 bases and J 2 bases, leaving 24 bases between the germline ends. CDR3 region: CASSPGALWGGTTYEQYF. In nucleotides, the CDR3 is TGTGCCAGCAGCCCCGGGGCCCTGTGGGGCGGGACCACCTACGAGCAGTACTTC.

The chain couples TRBV28 to TRBJ2-7; 11 nucleotides line up with TRBD2. Germline CDR1 is MDHEN and CDR2 is SYDVKM. V dropped 3 bases and J dropped 3; count of bases not matched to a gene: 4. This CDR3 is built from 15 residues. CDR3 sequence (DNA): TGTGCCAGCAGTTTTATAGCGGGAGGGTTCTACGAGCAGTACTTC. It is translated as CASSFIAGGFYEQYF. The variable domain in full, completed from reference TRBV28 and TRBJ2-7, reads DVKVTQSSRYLVKRTGEKVFLECVQDMDHENMFWYRQDPGLGLRLIYFSYDVKMKEKGDIPEGYSVSREKKERFSLILESASTNQTSMYLCASSFIAGGFYEQYFGPGTRLTVT.

The rearrangement uses TRBV19 and TRBJ2-1; 7 positions match TRBD1. The V segment lost 3 bases and the J segment 5 bases; nucleotides outside the gene matches: 10. This CDR3 has 16 residues. Germline V CDR1 and CDR2: LNHDA, SQIVND (reference sequence). The CDR3 reads CASSMGVWDRNNEQFF. The CDR3 DNA reads as TGTGCCAGTAGTATGGGCGTCTGGGACAGAAACAATGAGCAGTTCTTC.

The CDR3 here is CASSLAAGSYNSPLHF. CDR3 coding DNA: TGTGCCAGCAGCTTAGCAGCAGGGAGCTATAATTCACCCCTCCACTTT. V is TRBV7-2 and J is TRBJ1-6; weak D call: TRBD1 (5 bases). In germline, CDR1 is SGHTA, CDR2 FQGNSA. The CDR3 spans 16 residues. V was cut by 0 bases and J by 3 bases, with 9 bases left in between.

This chain connects TRBV11-2 to TRBJ2-1; D tentatively reads TRBD1 or TRBD2 (5 bases each). In germline, CDR1 is SGHAT, CDR2 FQNNGV. This CDR3 spans 16 amino acids. V lost 2 bases and J lost 1, with 12 bases in between. The CDR3 protein is CASSLQGVGSYNEQFF. CDR3 nucleotide sequence: TGTGCCAGCAGCTTACAGGGAGTAGGGTCCTACAATGAGCAGTTCTTC.

CDR3 sequence (DNA): TGCGCCAGCAGCCCCCGGGACCTCGACTATGGCTACACCTTC. Translated: CASSPRDLDYGYTF. The chain joins TRBV5-1 to TRBJ1-2, with D perhaps matching TRBD1 (5 bases). There are 14 residues in the CDR3. Trimming took 4 bases from V and 3 from J, leaving 13 bases between them. The V gene's germline CDR1 is SGHRS and CDR2 YFSETQ.

This clone showed up just once. The chain carries TRBV11-2 and TRBJ2-1; tentatively, D is TRBD2 (6 bases). With 2 bases removed from V and 5 bases from J, the gap between germline ends came to 10 bases. This CDR3 has 14 residues. Looked up from germline, CDR1 is SGHAT and CDR2 is FQNNGV. The CDR3 DNA reads TGTGCCAGCAGCTTATTGGGCGGGAACAATGAGCAGTTCTTC. Its translation: CASSLLGGNNEQFF.

V and J are TRBV5-1 and TRBJ2-7, with TRBD2 matching over 9 bases. The CDR3 totals 14 residues. The V gene end was trimmed by 4 bases and the J gene end by 6 bases; junction bases not matched to a gene: 8. Per germline, CDR1 SGHRS and CDR2 YFSETQ. CDR3 protein: CASSPLAGAGEQYF. CDR3 in DNA: TGCGCCAGCAGCCCCTTAGCGGGAGCTGGCGAGCAGTACTTC.

The chain links TRBV7-8 to TRBJ1-4, with D maybe TRBD1 (6 bases). Trimming shortened V by 3 bases and J by 0 bases, and 11 bases separated the two germline ends. The CDR3 has 16 residues. Looked up from germline, CDR1 is SGHVS and CDR2 is FQNEAQ. The CDR3 DNA follows: TGTGCCAGCAGCTTTCAGGGGTGGGCAACTAATGAAAAACTGTTTTTT. As protein: CASSFQGWATNEKLFF.

The V call is TRBV30, the J call TRBJ1-3; D is undetermined. CDR3 length: 15 residues. V shed 1 base and J shed 2 bases, with 12 bases lying between them. Germline CDR1 reads GTSNPN; CDR2 reads SVGIG (reference sequence). The CDR3 coding sequence is TGTGCCTGGAGTGCGGACCTTGTGCCTGGAAACACCATATATTTT. The encoded protein is CAWSADLVPGNTIYF.

V and J are TRBV29-1 and TRBJ2-7, with TRBD1 as a possible D gene (6 bases). V was cut by 4 bases and J by 6 bases, with 19 bases left in between. The CDR3 is 14 residues long. Germline assignment: CDR1 SQVTM and CDR2 ANQGSEA. The CDR3 DNA reads as TGCAGCGTTGTTTTTTCGGCAGGGGCCAGCGAGCAGTACTTC. This encodes CSVVFSAGASEQYF.

This chain uses TRBV9 with TRBJ1-4; no clear D gene. The CDR3 sequence is 13 residues long. In germline, CDR1 is SGDLS, CDR2 YYNGEE. V gave up 0 bases and J gave up 8 bases, with 8 bases separating them. The CDR3: CASSVGVGEKLFF. CDR3 bases: TGTGCCAGCAGCGTAGGGGTGGGGGAAAAACTGTTTTTT.

This clone was observed a few times. The identical CDR3 is also encoded by other nucleotide sequences in the sample. The genes are TRBV28 and TRBJ1-5; weak D call: TRBD1 (6 bases). The germline V gene has CDR1 MDHEN and CDR2 SYDVKM. CDR3 length: 15 amino acids. The V end was cut by 3 bases, the J end by 2 bases, with 11 bases between. This CDR3 reads CASSFPQGRNQPQHF. DNA of the CDR3: TGTGCCAGCAGTTTCCCACAGGGACGCAATCAGCCCCAGCATTTT.

The DNA of the CDR3 is TGTGCCAGCAGCGGGACAGGGAGGTTTACAAATTCACCCCTCCACTTT. Its translation: CASSGTGRFTNSPLHF. The chain employs TRBV5-6 and TRBJ1-6; 9 nucleotides line up with TRBD1. Germline V gene sequence: CDR1 SGHDT, CDR2 YYEEEE. This CDR3 contains 16 residues. V was clipped by 4 bases and J by 7 bases; unmatched bases: 9.

The chain combines TRBV11-3 with TRBJ2-7; D is perhaps TRBD1 (6 bases). The V end lost 4 bases, the J end lost 7 bases, and 8 bases lay between the germline ends. The CDR3 length is 11 residues. Germline V gene lookup returns CDR1 SGHNT and CDR2 YENEEA. The CDR3 loop is CASSSRGEQYF. CDR3 in DNA: TGTGCCAGCAGCTCAAGGGGGGAGCAGTACTTC.

The J gene is TRBJ1-3, the V gene TRBV6-6; the match to TRBD1 covers 9 bases. CDR3 length: 13 residues. The germline V gene has CDR1 MNHNY and CDR2 SVGAGI (reference sequence). After removal of 9 bases from V and 5 bases from J, the junction contained 5 bases not matched to a gene. The CDR3 DNA follows: TGTGCCAGTAAACAGGGGGCTAGAAACACCATATATTTT. Encoded protein: CASKQGARNTIYF.

The chain links TRBV18 to TRBJ2-2, with 8 bases identical to TRBD1. CDR3 length: 15 residues. Germline assignment: CDR1 KGHSH and CDR2 LQKENI. V was clipped by 3 bases and J by 3 bases; unmatched bases: 3. CDR3 region: CASSPATGDTGELFF. The DNA for the CDR3 is TGTGCCAGCTCACCGGCGACAGGGGACACCGGGGAGCTGTTTTTT. Based on the CDR3 plus reference TRBV18 and TRBJ2-2, the full variable domain is NAGVMQNPRHLVRRRGQEARLRCSPMKGHSHVYWYRQLPEEGLKFMVYLQKENIIDESGMPKERFSAEFPKEGPSILRIQQVVRGDSAAYFCASSPATGDTGELFFGEGSRLTVL.

This chain uses TRBV7-2 with TRBJ2-1; TRBD2 aligns across 9 bases. This CDR3 has 15 residues. The germline CDR1 and CDR2 sequences are SGHTA and FQGNSA. With 3 bases clipped from V and 8 bases from J, the junction kept 8 bases outside the gene matches. The CDR3 DNA follows: TGTGCCAGCAGCTTCGGAGCGGGAGGAGGCGATGAGCAGTTCTTC. It yields the protein CASSFGAGGGDEQFF.

This clone was observed a handful of times. The chain has TRBV7-2 and TRBJ1-3; D call uncertain. Trimming left V 1 base short and J 0 bases short, with 4 bases between. There are 14 residues in the CDR3. Germline CDR1 is SGHTA and CDR2 is FQGNSA. The CDR3 DNA reads TGTGCCAGCAGCTTAGGGTTCTCTGGAAACACCATATATTTT. Its translation: CASSLGFSGNTIYF.

The chain joins TRBV27 to TRBJ2-7; D unresolved. CDR1 and CDR2 from the germline V gene are MNHEY and SMNVEV (reference sequence). This CDR3 region has 14 residues. Trimming removed 5 bases at V and 3 bases at J, with 14 bases between. CDR3 in DNA: TGTGCCAGCAGTGTACATGATCCCTACTACGAGCAGTACTTC. Translated, it gives CASSVHDPYYEQYF.

The chain has TRBV28 and TRBJ1-5, with TRBD1 matching 9 bases. CDR1 is MDHEN, CDR2 SYDVKM, per germline. With 6 bases clipped from V and 11 bases from J, the junction kept 5 bases outside the gene matches. This CDR3 spans 12 amino acids. The chain's CDR3 is CASRGTGRSQHF. CDR3 DNA sequence: TGTGCCAGCAGAGGGACAGGGAGATCCCAGCATTTT.

This chain connects TRBV27 to TRBJ2-3, with D possibly being TRBD2 (6 bases). The CDR3 runs to 14 residues. V lost 8 bases and J 4 bases, leaving 16 bases between the germline ends. The germline gives CDR1 MNHEY, CDR2 SMNVEV (reference sequence). The CDR3 region has the DNA TGTGCCAGCCGTCAGGGCGGGAAGGCAGATACGCAGTATTTT. This gives the protein CASRQGGKADTQYF.

This rearrangement joins TRBV5-1 to TRBJ1-3; D is ambiguous. V lost 0 bases and J lost 0, with 7 bases in between. This CDR3 is built from 15 residues. Looked up from germline, CDR1 is SGHRS and CDR2 is YFSETQ. The CDR3 nucleotides are TGCGCCAGCAGCTTGGGAGGATTCTCTGGAAACACCATATATTTT. Residues: CASSLGGFSGNTIYF. Filled out from reference TRBV5-1 and TRBJ1-3, the complete variable domain reads KAGVTQTPRYLIKTRGQQVTLSCSPISGHRSVSWYQQTPGQGLQFLFEYFSETQRNKGNFPGRFSGRQFSNSRSEMNVSTLELGDSALYLCASSLGGFSGNTIYFGEGSWLTVV.

This clone was detected only a few times. The genes are TRBV7-2 and TRBJ2-3; 10 nucleotides align to TRBD1. V lost 5 bases and J lost 5; bases outside the gene matches: 4. The CDR3 has 14 residues. CDR1 is SGHTA, CDR2 FQGNSA, per germline. DNA of the CDR3: TGTGCCAGCAGCCTCGGGACAGGGGTAGATACGCAGTATTTT. It translates to CASSLGTGVDTQYF.